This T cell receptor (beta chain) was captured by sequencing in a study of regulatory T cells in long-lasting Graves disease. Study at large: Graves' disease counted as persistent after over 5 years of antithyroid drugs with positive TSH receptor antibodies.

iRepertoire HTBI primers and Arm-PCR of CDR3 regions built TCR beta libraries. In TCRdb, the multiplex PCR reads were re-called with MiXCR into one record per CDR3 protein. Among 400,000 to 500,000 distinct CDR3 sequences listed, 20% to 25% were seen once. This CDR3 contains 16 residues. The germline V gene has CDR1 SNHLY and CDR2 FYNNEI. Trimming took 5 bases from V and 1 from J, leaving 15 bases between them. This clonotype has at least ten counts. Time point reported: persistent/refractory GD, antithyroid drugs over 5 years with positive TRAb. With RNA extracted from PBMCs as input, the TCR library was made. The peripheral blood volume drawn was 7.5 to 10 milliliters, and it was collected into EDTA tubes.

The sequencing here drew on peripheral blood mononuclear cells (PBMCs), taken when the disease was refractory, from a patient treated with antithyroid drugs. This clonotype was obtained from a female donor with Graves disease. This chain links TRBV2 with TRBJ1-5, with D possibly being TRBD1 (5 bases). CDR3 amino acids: CASSFSGIRSNQPQHF. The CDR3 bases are TGTGCCAGCAGTTTCTCAGGGATACGGAGCAATCAGCCCCAGCATTTT.